These 7 T cell receptor beta chains came from one sample sequenced in a study of cytomegalovirus exposure and HLA in healthy donors. 13 Jbeta primers and 60 Vbeta primers were used for the PCR. The protocol was immunoSEQ multiplex PCR, while the TCRdb copy is restricted to in-frame clones and leaves out a portion. The sample consists of more than 90,000 clones, roughly 80% of them appearing once. The sample taken for sequencing was PBMCs. All receptors come from a man aged 25-45 years in good health and CMV-seropositive.

CDR3: CASSTSGSFDTQYF. CDR3 coding DNA: TGCGCCAGCAGCACTAGCGGGAGTTTCGATACGCAGTATTTT. The chain has TRBV5-1 and TRBJ2-3; 11 nucleotides agree with TRBD2. Germline-derived CDR1 and CDR2 are SGHRS and YFSETQ. Losses at the gene ends were 4 bases for V and 6 bases for J; bases not matched to a gene: 4. The CDR3 extends over 14 amino acids.

V gene TRBV18 combines with J gene TRBJ1-3; 7 positions match TRBD1. The length of the CDR3 is 15 residues. Germline CDR1 reads KGHSH; CDR2 reads LQKENI. With 4 bases clipped from V and 3 bases from J, the junction kept 6 bases outside the gene matches. CDR3 nucleotides: TGTGCCAGCTCACACCGACAGGGATTTGGAAACACCATATATTTT. It yields the protein CASSHRQGFGNTIYF.

This chain uses TRBV5-1 with TRBJ2-5; 10 bases match TRBD2. Germline V gene lookup returns CDR1 SGHRS and CDR2 YFSETQ. This CDR3 is 15 amino acids long. J was trimmed by 3 bases and V by 6 bases; bases with no gene match: 8. In DNA form, the CDR3 reads TGCGCCAGCACCCCCGGGACTAGCGCGAAAGAGACCCAGTACTTC. This codes for CASTPGTSAKETQYF.

This chain connects TRBV30 to TRBJ2-3; 8 bases line up with TRBD2. The CDR3 covers 17 residues. Germline CDR1 reads GTSNPN; CDR2 reads SVGIG (reference sequence). The V gene end was trimmed by 4 bases and the J gene end by 5 bases; junction bases not matched to a gene: 17. This CDR3 reads CAWTSGSLYVPGDTQYF. CDR3 nucleotide sequence: TGTGCCTGGACTAGCGGGTCTCTTTATGTCCCCGGAGATACGCAGTATTTT.

The chain employs TRBV5-1 and TRBJ1-6; 7 bases map to TRBD1. Germline loops: CDR1 SGHRS, CDR2 YFSETQ. Unmatched junction bases numbered 9, after V lost 4 bases and J lost 14 bases. The length of the CDR3 is 13 residues. This chain's CDR3 is CASSVTGERALHF. The CDR3 DNA reads as TGCGCCAGCAGCGTAACAGGGGAAAGGGCCCTCCACTTT.

The CDR3 spells CASSLETGKRHEQYV. In nucleotides, the CDR3 is TGTGCCAGCAGCTTAGAGACAGGGAAACGGCACGAGCAGTACGTC. This chain joins TRBV11-2 and TRBJ2-7; 7 bases are a match to TRBD1. Germline CDR1 reads SGHAT; CDR2 reads FQNNGV. Trimming removed 0 bases from V and 5 bases from J; junction bases left unmatched: 7. CDR3 length: 15 amino acids.

The genes are TRBV9 and TRBJ2-7, with D perhaps TRBD2 (6 bases). This CDR3 has 15 residues. The V gene lost 4 bases and the J gene lost 3 bases, with 17 bases spanning the gap. Germline-derived CDR1 and CDR2 are SGDLS and YYNGEE. CDR3 sequence: CASSPTWDGGYEQYF. DNA for the CDR3: TGTGCCAGCAGCCCGACCTGGGACGGGGGCTACGAGCAGTACTTC.